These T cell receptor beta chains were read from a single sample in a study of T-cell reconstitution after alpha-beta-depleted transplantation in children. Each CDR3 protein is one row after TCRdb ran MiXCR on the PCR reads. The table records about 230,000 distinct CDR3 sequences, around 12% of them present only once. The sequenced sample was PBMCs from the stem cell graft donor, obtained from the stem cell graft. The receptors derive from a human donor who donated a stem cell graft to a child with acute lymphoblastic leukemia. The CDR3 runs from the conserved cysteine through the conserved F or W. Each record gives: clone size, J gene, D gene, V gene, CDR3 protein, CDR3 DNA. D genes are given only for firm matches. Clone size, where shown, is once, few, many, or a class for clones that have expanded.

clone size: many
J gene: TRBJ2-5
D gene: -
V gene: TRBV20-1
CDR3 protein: CSATIQAQETQYF
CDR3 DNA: TGCAGTGCCACCATACAGGCCCAAGAGACCCAGTACTTC

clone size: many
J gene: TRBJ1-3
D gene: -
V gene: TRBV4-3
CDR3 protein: CASSRDSYSGNTIYF
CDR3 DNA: TGCGCCAGCAGCCGAGACAGTTACTCTGGAAACACCATATATTTT

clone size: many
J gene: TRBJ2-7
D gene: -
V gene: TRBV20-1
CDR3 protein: CSARDDTLIVYEQYF
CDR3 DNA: TGCAGTGCTAGGGATGACACGTTAATAGTCTACGAGCAGTACTTC

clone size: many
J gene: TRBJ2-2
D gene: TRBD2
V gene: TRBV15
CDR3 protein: CATSRDGLAGVGDTGELFF
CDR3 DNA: TGTGCCACCAGCAGAGATGGCCTAGCGGGAGTAGGGGACACCGGGGAGCTGTTTTTT

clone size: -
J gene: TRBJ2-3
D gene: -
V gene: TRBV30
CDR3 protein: CAWSVLDTDTQYF
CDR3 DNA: TGTGCCTGGAGTGTACTCGACACAGATACGCAGTATTTT

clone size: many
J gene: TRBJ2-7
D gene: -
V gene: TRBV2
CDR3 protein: CASSETVRDEQYF
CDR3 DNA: TGTGCCAGCAGTGAAACAGTAAGGGACGAGCAGTACTTC

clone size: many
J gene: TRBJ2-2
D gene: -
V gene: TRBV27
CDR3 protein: CASRVGGGGTGELFF
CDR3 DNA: TGTGCCAGCCGCGTGGGAGGGGGAGGCACCGGGGAGCTGTTTTTT

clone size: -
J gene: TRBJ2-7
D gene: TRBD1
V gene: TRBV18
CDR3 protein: CASSPSIADRGHEQYF
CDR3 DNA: TGTGCCAGCTCACCTTCTATTGCGGACAGGGGCCACGAGCAGTACTTC

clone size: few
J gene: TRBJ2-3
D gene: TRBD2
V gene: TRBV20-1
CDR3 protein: CSARTRDTQYF
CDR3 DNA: TGCAGTGCCCGGACTAGGGATACGCAGTATTTT

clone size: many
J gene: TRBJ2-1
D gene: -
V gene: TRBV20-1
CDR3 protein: CSALRYNEQFF
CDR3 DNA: TGCAGTGCCCTGAGATACAATGAGCAGTTCTTC

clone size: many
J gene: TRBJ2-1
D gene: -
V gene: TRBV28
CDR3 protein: CASKGLNEQFF
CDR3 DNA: TGTGCCAGCAAGGGGCTAAATGAGCAGTTCTTC

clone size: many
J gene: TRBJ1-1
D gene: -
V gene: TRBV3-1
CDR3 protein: CASRQGGGTYAEAFF
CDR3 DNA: TGTGCCAGCAGACAGGGAGGGGGAACTTACGCTGAAGCTTTCTTT

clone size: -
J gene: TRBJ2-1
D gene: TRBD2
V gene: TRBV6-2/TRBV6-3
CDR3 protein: CASRQTSGGLSSYNEQFF
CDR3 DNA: TGTGCCAGCAGGCAGACTAGCGGGGGCCTGAGCTCCTACAATGAGCAGTTCTTC

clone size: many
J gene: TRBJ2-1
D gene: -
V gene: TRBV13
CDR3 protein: CASSLQAESNEQFF
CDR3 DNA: TGTGCCAGCAGCTTACAGGCGGAGTCCAATGAGCAGTTCTTC

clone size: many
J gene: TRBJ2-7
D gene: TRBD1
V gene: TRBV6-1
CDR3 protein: CASRHTGVYEQYF
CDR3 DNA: TGTGCCAGCCGGCACACAGGGGTCTACGAGCAGTACTTC

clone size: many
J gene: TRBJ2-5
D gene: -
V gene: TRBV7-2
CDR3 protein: CASSLVRSQETQYF
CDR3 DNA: TGTGCCAGCAGCTTGGTCAGGTCACAAGAGACCCAGTACTTC

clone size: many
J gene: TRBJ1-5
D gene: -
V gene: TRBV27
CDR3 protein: CASSFVGNQPQHF
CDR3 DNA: TGTGCCAGCAGTTTTGTGGGCAATCAGCCCCAGCATTTT

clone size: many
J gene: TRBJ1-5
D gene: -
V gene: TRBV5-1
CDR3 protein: CASSLGQNQPQHF
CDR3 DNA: TGCGCCAGCAGCTTGGGACAAAATCAGCCCCAGCATTTT

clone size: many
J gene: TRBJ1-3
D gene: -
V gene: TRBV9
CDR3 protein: CASSGYLDRGWGGNTIYF
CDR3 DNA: TGTGCCAGCAGCGGATACTTGGACCGCGGTTGGGGTGGAAACACCATATATTTT

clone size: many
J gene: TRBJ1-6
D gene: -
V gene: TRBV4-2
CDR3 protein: CASSDPSGSPLHF
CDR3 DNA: TGTGCCAGCAGTGATCCCTCGGGTTCACCCCTCCACTTT

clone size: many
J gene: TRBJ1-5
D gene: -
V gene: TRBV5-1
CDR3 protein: CASSLGHNSNQPQHF
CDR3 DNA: TGCGCCAGCAGCTTGGGGCACAATAGCAATCAGCCCCAGCATTTT

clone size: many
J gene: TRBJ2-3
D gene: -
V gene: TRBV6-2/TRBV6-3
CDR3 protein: CASRLSRDTQYF
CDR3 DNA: TGTGCCAGCAGGTTGTCCAGGGATACGCAGTATTTT

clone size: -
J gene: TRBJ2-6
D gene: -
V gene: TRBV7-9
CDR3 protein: CASSSSTGTGANVLTF
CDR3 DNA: TGTGCCAGCAGCTCCTCCACAGGGACAGGGGCCAACGTCCTGACTTTC

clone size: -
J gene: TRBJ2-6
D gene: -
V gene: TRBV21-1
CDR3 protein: CASSKAIGDPSSGANVLTF
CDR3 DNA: TGTGCCAGCAGCAAAGCGATAGGAGACCCCAGCTCTGGGGCCAACGTCCTGACTTTC

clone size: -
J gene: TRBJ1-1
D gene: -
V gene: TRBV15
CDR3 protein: CATSRDRRAAEAFF
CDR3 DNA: TGTGCCACCAGCAGAGACCGAAGGGCTGCTGAAGCTTTCTTT

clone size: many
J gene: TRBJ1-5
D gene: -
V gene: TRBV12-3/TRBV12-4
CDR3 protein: CASGDAGTIGNQPQHF
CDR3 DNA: TGTGCCAGCGGGGACGCGGGTACGATTGGCAATCAGCCCCAGCATTTT

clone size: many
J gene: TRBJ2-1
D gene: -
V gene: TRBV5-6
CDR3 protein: CASSLWTLDNEQFF
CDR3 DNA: TGTGCCAGCAGCTTATGGACACTAGACAATGAGCAGTTCTTC

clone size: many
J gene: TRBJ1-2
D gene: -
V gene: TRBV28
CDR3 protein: CASSLSGKGYGYTF
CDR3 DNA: TGTGCCAGCAGTTTATCCGGCAAAGGTTATGGCTACACCTTC

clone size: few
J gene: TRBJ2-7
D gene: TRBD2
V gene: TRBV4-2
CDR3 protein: CASSQDGSGRSSEQYF
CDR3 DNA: TGTGCCAGCAGCCAAGATGGTAGCGGGAGATCTAGCGAGCAGTACTTC

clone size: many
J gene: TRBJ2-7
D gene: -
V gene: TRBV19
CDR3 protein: CASSHPGLFYEQYF
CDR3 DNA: TGTGCCAGTAGCCACCCGGGCCTTTTTTACGAGCAGTACTTC

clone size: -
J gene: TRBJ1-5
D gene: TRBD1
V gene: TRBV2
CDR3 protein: CASNLQGGQPQHF
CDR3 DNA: TGTGCCAGCAACTTACAGGGGGGGCAGCCCCAGCATTTT

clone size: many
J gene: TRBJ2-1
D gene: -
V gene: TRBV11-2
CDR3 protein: CASSLAVSSNEQFF
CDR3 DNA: TGTGCCAGCAGCTTAGCGGTCAGTAGTAATGAGCAGTTCTTC

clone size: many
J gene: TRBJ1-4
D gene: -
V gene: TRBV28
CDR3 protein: CASSLNPTNEKLFF
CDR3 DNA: TGTGCCAGCAGTTTAAATCCAACTAATGAAAAACTGTTTTTT

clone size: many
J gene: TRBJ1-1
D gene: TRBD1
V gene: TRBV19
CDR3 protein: CASTTGTGGAGTEAFF
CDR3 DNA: TGTGCCAGTACCACCGGGACAGGGGGCGCGGGAACTGAAGCTTTCTTT

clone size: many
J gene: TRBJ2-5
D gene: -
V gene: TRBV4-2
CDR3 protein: CASSPGRTRGGPQETQYF
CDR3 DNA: TGTGCCAGCAGCCCGGGGAGGACCCGAGGGGGACCCCAAGAGACCCAGTACTTC

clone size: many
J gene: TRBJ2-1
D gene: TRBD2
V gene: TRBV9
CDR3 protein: CASSVVGTSINNEQFF
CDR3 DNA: TGTGCCAGCAGCGTGGTTGGGACTAGCATAAACAATGAGCAGTTCTTC

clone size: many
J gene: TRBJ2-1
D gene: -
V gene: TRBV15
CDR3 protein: CATSREILEGEQFF
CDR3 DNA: TGTGCCACCAGCAGAGAAATCTTGGAAGGTGAGCAGTTCTTC

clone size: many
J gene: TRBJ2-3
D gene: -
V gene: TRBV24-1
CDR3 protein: CATSDLVSGSTDTQYF
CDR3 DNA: TGTGCCACCAGTGATTTGGTGTCAGGAAGCACAGATACGCAGTATTTT

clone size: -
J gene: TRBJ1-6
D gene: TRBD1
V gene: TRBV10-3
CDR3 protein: CAISGRGQGGTPLHF
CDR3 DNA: TGTGCCATCAGTGGACGCGGACAGGGAGGTACACCCCTCCACTTT

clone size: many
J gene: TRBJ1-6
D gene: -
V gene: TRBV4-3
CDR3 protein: CASSQGVGLNSPLHF
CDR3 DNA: TGCGCCAGCAGCCAAGGAGTAGGCTTAAATTCACCCCTCCACTTT

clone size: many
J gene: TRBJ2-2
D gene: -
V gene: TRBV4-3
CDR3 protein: CASSQETRGNTGELFF
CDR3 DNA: TGCGCCAGCAGCCAAGAGACCAGGGGGAACACCGGGGAGCTGTTTTTT

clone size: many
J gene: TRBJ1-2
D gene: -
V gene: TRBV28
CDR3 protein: CASSFGRSNYGYTF
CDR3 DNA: TGTGCCAGCAGTTTCGGACGGTCTAACTATGGCTACACCTTC

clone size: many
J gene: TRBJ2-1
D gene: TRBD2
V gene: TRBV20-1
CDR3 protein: CSARGQVLAGALSSYNEQFF
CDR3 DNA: TGCAGTGCTAGAGGTCAGGTACTAGCGGGGGCCCTTAGCTCCTACAATGAGCAGTTCTTC

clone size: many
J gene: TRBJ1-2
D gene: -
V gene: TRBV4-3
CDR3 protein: CASSQDKTGEPGYGYTF
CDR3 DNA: TGCGCCAGCAGCCAAGATAAGACAGGAGAACCCGGTTATGGCTACACCTTC

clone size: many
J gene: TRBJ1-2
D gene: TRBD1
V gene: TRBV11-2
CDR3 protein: CASSLGVGTGPPTYGYTF
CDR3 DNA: TGTGCCAGCAGCTTAGGGGTTGGGACAGGCCCCCCTACTTATGGCTACACCTTC

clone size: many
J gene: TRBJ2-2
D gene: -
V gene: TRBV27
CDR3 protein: CASRLAPNTGELFF
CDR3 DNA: TGTGCCTCCAGGCTAGCTCCGAACACCGGGGAGCTGTTTTTT

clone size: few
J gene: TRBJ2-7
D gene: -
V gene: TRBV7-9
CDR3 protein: CASSLEHREYEQYF
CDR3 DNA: TGTGCCAGCAGCTTAGAGCACAGAGAGTACGAGCAGTACTTC

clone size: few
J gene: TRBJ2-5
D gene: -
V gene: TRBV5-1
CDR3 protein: CASRWGARTPETQYF
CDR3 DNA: TGCGCCAGCAGATGGGGGGCACGAACTCCGGAGACCCAGTACTTC

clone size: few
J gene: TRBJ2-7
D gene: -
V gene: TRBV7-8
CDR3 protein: CASSLGGTLPSYEQYF
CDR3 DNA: TGTGCCAGCAGCTTGGGTGGGACTTTACCTTCCTACGAGCAGTACTTC

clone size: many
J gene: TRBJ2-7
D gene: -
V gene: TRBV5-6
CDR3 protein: CASSWGQGGYEQYF
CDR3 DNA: TGTGCCAGCAGCTGGGGGCAAGGTGGATACGAGCAGTACTTC

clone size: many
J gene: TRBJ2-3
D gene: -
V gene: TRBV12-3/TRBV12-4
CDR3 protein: CASSFWWQTSSTDTQYF
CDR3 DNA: TGTGCCAGCAGTTTTTGGTGGCAGACATCTAGCACAGATACGCAGTATTTT

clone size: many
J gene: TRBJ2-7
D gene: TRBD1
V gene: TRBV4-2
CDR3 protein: CASSPRLTGGGYEQYF
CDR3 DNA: TGTGCCAGCAGCCCCCGTTTGACAGGGGGTGGGTACGAGCAGTACTTC

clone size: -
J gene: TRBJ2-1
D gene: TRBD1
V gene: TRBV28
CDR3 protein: CASRRDRGQFF
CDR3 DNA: TGTGCCAGCAGGAGGGACAGGGGGCAGTTCTTC

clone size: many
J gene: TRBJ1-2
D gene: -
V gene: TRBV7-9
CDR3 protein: CASSSDRRTLNYGYTF
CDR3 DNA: TGTGCCAGCAGCTCCGACCGCCGGACACTTAACTATGGCTACACCTTC

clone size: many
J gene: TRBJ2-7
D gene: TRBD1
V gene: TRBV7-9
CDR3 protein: CASSSGDRVGFYEQYF
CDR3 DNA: TGTGCCAGCAGCTCTGGGGACAGGGTTGGATTTTACGAGCAGTACTTC

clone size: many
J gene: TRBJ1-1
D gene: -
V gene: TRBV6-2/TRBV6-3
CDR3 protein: CASSYVGVAEAFF
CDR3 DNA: TGTGCCAGCAGTTACGTGGGGGTCGCTGAAGCTTTCTTT

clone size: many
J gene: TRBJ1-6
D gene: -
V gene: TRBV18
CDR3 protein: CASSPRGQNNSPLHF
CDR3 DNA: TGTGCCAGCTCACCACGGGGGCAGAATAATTCACCCCTCCACTTT

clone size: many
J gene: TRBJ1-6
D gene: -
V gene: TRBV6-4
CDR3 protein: CASSRSDGRGIDQLSYNSPLHF
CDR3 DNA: TGTGCCAGCAGTCGCTCGGACGGACGCGGCATCGACCAACTCTCCTATAATTCACCCCTCCACTTT